This TCR beta chain was observed in a study of T cells in tuberculosis. This clone has just a few counts. The repertoire was sequenced with immunoSEQ multiplex PCR; TCRdb's copy has only in-frame clones and lacks some. The sample contains approximately 57,000 clones, around 90% of which appear only once. Sorting used thawed, overnight-rested PBMC stained with anti-CD3, a viability dye and GMM-loaded CD1B tetramer. The lipid loaded on the CD1B tetramers was C32 glucose monomycolate from Rhodococcus equi. Before cryopreservation, the sorted PBMC lost their CD14-expressing monocytes. The sample taken for sequencing was CD1b-GMM tetramer-negative cells sorted from PBMCs. The sequence was obtained from an adult woman with latent tuberculosis.

The CDR3 DNA reads TGTGCCAGCAGCTTAGATATGGGAAACACCATATATTTT. Translating gives CASSLDMGNTIYF. The chain recombines TRBV7-2 with TRBJ1-3; no definite D call. Trimming stripped 1 base from V and 4 bases from J, with 5 bases between. Germline V gene lookup returns CDR1 SGHTA and CDR2 FQGNSA. The CDR3 is 13 residues long.